A single sample gave rise to the 21 T cell receptor beta chains below, sequenced in a study of neoadjuvant nivolumab and ipilimumab in lung cancer. TCRdb's table, derived via immunoSEQ multiplex PCR, lists solely in-frame clones and lacks some. This sample has 24,000 or so clones, with around 80% found just once. Specimen: peripheral blood, collected before neoadjuvant nivolumab, alone or with ipilimumab. Receptor source: an adult with non-small cell lung cancer.

This chain uses TRBV10-1 with TRBJ2-6; D is unresolved. Germline lookup yields CDR1 WNHNN and CDR2 SYGVQD (reference sequence). This CDR3 is 18 amino acids long. The V end lost 6 bases, the J end lost 5 bases, and 23 bases lay between the germline ends. The CDR3 DNA reads as TGCGCCAGCAGCGATATGCAAGTCGCACAAAGTCGGGCCAACGTCCTGACTTTC. It is translated as CASSDMQVAQSRANVLTF.

The chain has TRBV4-1 and TRBJ2-3; 10 bases map to TRBD2. Losses at the gene ends were 6 bases for V and 1 base for J; bases not matched to a gene: 7. Per germline, CDR1 MGHRA and CDR2 YSYEKL. CDR3 size: 16 residues. CDR3 in amino acids: CASRRFLAGGTDTQYF. The CDR3 DNA reads as TGCGCCAGCAGAAGGTTTCTAGCGGGAGGCACAGATACGCAGTATTTT.

This clone is a singleton in its sample. The chain employs TRBV19 and TRBJ2-5, with D possibly matching TRBD2 (6 bases). This CDR3 is 15 amino acids long. The V and J ends lost 3 bases and 3 bases respectively, with 14 bases between them. Germline CDR1 reads LNHDA; CDR2 reads SQIVND (reference sequence). CDR3 amino acids: CASSITGWREETQYF. The CDR3 bases are TGTGCCAGTAGTATTACCGGATGGAGGGAAGAGACCCAGTACTTC.

This clone turned up a few times. The rearrangement uses TRBV29-1 and TRBJ1-1, with no clear D. In germline, CDR1 is SQVTM, CDR2 ANQGSEA. V lost 5 bases and J 5 bases, leaving 12 bases between the germline ends. This CDR3 contains 12 residues. The CDR3 DNA reads as TGCAGCGTTTCCAACGGAGGGACTGAAGCTTTCTTT. It is translated as CSVSNGGTEAFF.

The CDR3 loop reads CASSVAKFF. The CDR3 nucleotides read TGTGCCAGCAGCGTAGCTAAGTTCTTC. The genes are TRBV9 and TRBJ2-1, with no clear D. Deletions cut 0 bases from V and 14 bases from J, with 3 bases between. In germline, CDR1 is SGDLS, CDR2 YYNGEE. CDR3 length equals 9 residues.

The rearrangement uses TRBV7-6 and TRBJ2-7; no reliable D call. The CDR3 sequence is 12 residues long. Trimming took off 2 bases at V and 5 bases at J, with 7 bases between the two ends. Germline CDR1 reads SGHVS; CDR2 reads FNYEAQ. As DNA, the CDR3 is TGTGCCAGCAGCTTATGGGGTGACGAGCAGTACTTC. It yields the protein CASSLWGDEQYF.

CDR3 in DNA: TGTGCCAGCAGCGAGCATGAGACCCAGTACTTC. It specifies CASSEHETQYF. The J gene is TRBJ2-5, the V gene TRBV2; D ambiguous. This CDR3 has 11 amino acids. Trimming shortened V by 6 bases and J by 5 bases, and 7 bases separated the two germline ends. Germline V lookup: CDR1 SNHLY, CDR2 FYNNEI.

This rearrangement joins TRBV15 to TRBJ1-5; D may be TRBD1 (5 bases). Per the germline V gene, CDR1 is LNHNV and CDR2 is YYDKDF (reference sequence). The CDR3 extends over 14 amino acids. The V end lost 3 bases, the J end lost 5 bases, and 11 bases lay between the germline ends. CDR3 sequence (DNA): TGTGCCACCAGCAGGGGGGACCCGGATCAGCCCCAGCATTTT. This encodes CATSRGDPDQPQHF. Together with reference TRBV15 and TRBJ1-5, the CDR3 gives the full variable domain: DAMVIQNPRYQVTQFGKPVTLSCSQTLNHNVMYWYQQKSSQAPKLLFHYYDKDFNNEADTPDNFQSRRPNTSFCFLDIRSPGLGDTAMYLCATSRGDPDQPQHFGDGTRLSIL.

The chain couples TRBV7-3 to TRBJ2-1, with D tentatively TRBD1 (5 bases). Germline assignment: CDR1 SGHTA and CDR2 FQGTGA. The CDR3 contains 17 residues. Trimming left V 4 bases short and J 8 bases short, with 24 bases between. The CDR3 here is CASSSTPSGQFGHEQFF. CDR3 in DNA: TGTGCCAGCAGCTCCACCCCGTCAGGGCAGTTTGGTCATGAGCAGTTCTTC.

This chain links TRBV4-2 with TRBJ1-5, with D maybe TRBD1 (6 bases). Per the germline V gene, CDR1 is LGHNA and CDR2 is YNFKEQ. The CDR3 sequence is 15 residues long. V dropped 2 bases and J dropped 6 bases, with 14 bases sitting between them. Here the CDR3 DNA reads TGTGCCAGCAGCCAAAACCCGGACAGTGGTCAGCCCCAGCATTTT. Translated: CASSQNPDSGQPQHF.

The chain recombines TRBV4-1 with TRBJ1-2; 7 positions agree with TRBD1. Germline-derived CDR1 and CDR2 are MGHRA and YSYEKL. CDR3 size: 16 residues. With V trimmed by 1 base and J by 7 bases, 12 bases remained unmatched. As DNA, the CDR3 is TGCGCCAGCAGCCAAGGGGGGAGGGGGCCGGTCGGTGGCTACACCTTC. Its translation is CASSQGGRGPVGGYTF.

The rearrangement joins TRBV11-3 to TRBJ2-2; no clear D. V was cut by 5 bases and J by 0 bases, with 4 bases left in between. The germline gives CDR1 SGHNT, CDR2 YENEEA. CDR3 size: 13 residues. The CDR3 DNA follows: TGTGCCAGCAGCCAATCGAACACCGGGGAGCTGTTTTTT. This translates into CASSQSNTGELFF.

The gene calls are TRBV7-9 and TRBJ2-5; TRBD2 matches at 8 bases. The CDR3 consists of 14 residues. V lost 2 bases, J lost 5 bases, and 4 bases stayed unmatched. Germline V gene data show CDR1 as SEHNR and CDR2 as FQNEAQ (reference sequence). As DNA, the CDR3 is TGTGCCAGCAGCTTAACCGGCGGGGGGGAGACCCAGTACTTC. Its protein product is CASSLTGGGETQYF.

CDR3 sequence: CASSRINQPQHF. DNA of the CDR3: TGTGCCAGCAGTCGAATCAATCAGCCCCAGCATTTT. This chain joins TRBV28 and TRBJ1-5; D uncertain. Germline CDR1 is MDHEN and CDR2 is SYDVKM. The CDR3 consists of 12 residues. V gave up 5 bases and J gave up 3 bases, with 5 bases separating them. The complete variable domain, with remaining parts taken from reference TRBV28 and TRBJ1-5, reads DVKVTQSSRYLVKRTGEKVFLECVQDMDHENMFWYRQDPGLGLRLIYFSYDVKMKEKGDIPEGYSVSREKKERFSLILESASTNQTSMYLCASSRINQPQHFGDGTRLSIL.

The V call is TRBV10-2, the J call TRBJ2-1; tentative D call: TRBD1 (5 bases). Germline lookup yields CDR1 WSHSY and CDR2 SAAADI. Trimming took 8 bases from V and 4 from J, leaving 12 bases between them. This CDR3 spans 13 amino acids. The CDR3 sequence is CASRQNNYNEQFF. CDR3 nucleotide sequence: TGCGCCAGCCGACAGAACAATTACAATGAGCAGTTCTTC.

The chain couples TRBV2 to TRBJ2-1; 8 nucleotides match TRBD2. The CDR3 is made up of 19 amino acids. Germline V CDR1 and CDR2: SNHLY, FYNNEI. V shed 6 bases, J shed 5 bases, and the junction held 21 bases outside the gene matches. The CDR3 protein is CASRGVIWGDGGADNEQFF. CDR3 nucleotides: TGTGCCAGCAGGGGCGTTATTTGGGGTGACGGGGGGGCGGACAATGAGCAGTTCTTC.

The chain has TRBV6-1 and TRBJ1-5, with 7 bases that match TRBD1. CDR1 and CDR2 from the germline V gene are MNHNS and SASEGT. V gave up 6 bases and J gave up 4 bases; unmatched junction bases: 3. The CDR3 covers 13 residues. CDR3 in amino acids: CASRETGNQPQHF. The CDR3 DNA follows: TGTGCCAGCAGGGAGACAGGGAATCAGCCCCAGCATTTT.

The chain recombines TRBV18 with TRBJ2-5, with 8 bases fitting TRBD1. The CDR3 spans 14 residues. The V gene end was trimmed by 3 bases and the J gene end by 5 bases; junction bases not matched to a gene: 5. Germline V gene data show CDR1 as KGHSH and CDR2 as LQKENI. The CDR3 is CASSPQGASETQYF. The CDR3 DNA is TGTGCCAGCTCACCGCAGGGGGCGAGTGAGACCCAGTACTTC. Full variable domain (outside the CDR3, taken from reference TRBV18 and TRBJ2-5): NAGVMQNPRHLVRRRGQEARLRCSPMKGHSHVYWYRQLPEEGLKFMVYLQKENIIDESGMPKERFSAEFPKEGPSILRIQQVVRGDSAAYFCASSPQGASETQYFGPGTRLLVL.

CDR3 residues: CASSLGTINYGYTF. Written as DNA, the CDR3 is TGTGCCAGCAGCTTGGGGACGATTAACTATGGCTACACCTTC. V and J are TRBV7-2 and TRBJ1-2; maybe TRBD1 (5 bases). CDR3 length equals 14 residues. Germline CDR1 SGHTA, CDR2 FQGNSA. V was shortened by 3 bases and J by 1 base, with 9 bases between the two germline ends.

The genes are TRBV9 and TRBJ2-7; D tentatively fits TRBD1 or TRBD2 (5 bases each). Germline V gene lookup returns CDR1 SGDLS and CDR2 YYNGEE. Trimming removed 4 bases at V and 6 bases at J, with 17 bases between. The CDR3 runs 14 residues. The CDR3 is CASSRTGDRGEQYF. Here the CDR3 DNA reads TGTGCCAGCAGCCGAACCGGGGACCGGGGCGAGCAGTACTTC.

The genes are TRBV10-3 and TRBJ2-5, with TRBD2 matching over 10 bases. Germline values: CDR1 ENHRY, CDR2 SYGVKD. There are 14 residues in the CDR3. V lost 6 bases and J lost 1; bases outside the gene matches: 2. The CDR3 nucleotides are TGTGCCATCAGGACTAGCGGGCCCCAAGAGACCCAGTACTTC. It translates to CAIRTSGPQETQYF.